This record concerns one T cell receptor (beta chain) sequence. Its antigen is currently not known. No base qualities exist here, and no much larger clone lies one base off it. This sample stems from a study of CD8+ T cells in alopecia areata (dated by TCRdb to between 2018 and 2020). About the study as a whole: Treated patients were enrolled in an open-label pilot trial of oral tofacitinib at 5 to 10 mg twice daily for moderate-to-severe alopecia areata. Patients received tofacitinib for 6 to 18 months and were then followed off drug for 6 months to check for delayed response and recurrence. In treated patients, disease severity was measured using the SALT score, which gives the percentage of scalp surface area affected. In both human patients and the C3H/HeJ mouse model, the study applied high-throughput TCRbeta sequencing to look at T cell clonal expansion in alopecia areata. Scalp tissue and sorted CD4+ and CD8+ peripheral blood T cells from patchy and totalis/universalis alopecia areata patients and from healthy controls were covered by human TCRbeta sequencing. Patients on tofacitinib were biopsied at baseline and after 4 and 24 weeks of treatment, and several of the patients also had a later scalp biopsy. Clonality in the scalp was compared among normal scalp (n=4), patchy alopecia areata scalp (n=8), and alopecia totalis/universalis scalp (n=8). The RNA source kit depended on sample type: the PAXgene miRNA kit for fixed scalp, the miRNeasy kit for PBMCs, and the RNeasy kit for mouse skin. TCRbeta CDR3 regions were amplified by immunoSEQ multiplex PCR using 35 Vbeta forward and 13 Jbeta reverse primers.

The library was built by means of the immunoSEQ multiplex PCR assay. RNA was extracted from all samples and reverse transcribed into cDNA as template for TCR sequencing. SuperScript III was used to make first-strand cDNA, primed with a 2:1 mix of oligo-dT and random hexamers. A synthetic immune receptor repertoire was used to measure amplification bias, and any remaining bias was corrected computationally. The study's processing was this. Raw reads were preprocessed to remove errors, and CDR3 was defined by IMGT conventions from the conserved cysteine to phenylalanine. Clonality was computed as 1 minus the Shannon entropy, with the entropy normalized by log2 of the number of productive unique TCRs. CD4 or CD8 identity of scalp clones was inferred by cross-referencing scalp TCRbeta sequences with sorted blood CD4 and CD8 repertoires. Held by TCRdb, this immuneACCESS table contains in-frame sequences only and omits some clones. Under half of the omission traces to an unresolved V gene where checked; the cause of the rest is unknown. The V and J calls and clone size were taken over from that table, and D and trimming were inferred from the DNA. In this sample the table shows roughly 64,000 clones, around 45% of which occur a single time. Together, the top ten hold roughly 21% of the sample.

The germline V gene (reference sequence) sets CDR1 to MNHEY and CDR2 to SMNVEV. V and J are truncated by 8 bases and 2 bases respectively, leaving an intervening sequence of 10 bases. From cysteine to phenylalanine, the CDR3 is 12 amino acids long. The DNA shown is the 36-base CDR3, in frame from base 1. The sample's treatment or condition label, in plain terms: oral pan-JAK inhibitor, 5-10 mg twice daily. Peripheral blood and lesional scalp punch biopsies were obtained from patients with alopecia areata. PBMCs were isolated by density centrifugation and stained for CD3, CD4 and CD8, after which CD4+ and CD8+ T cells were sorted on a FACSAria. What the authors observed across the whole study: Many expanded lesional clones persisted in scalp and blood during tofacitinib treatment, which may partly explain relapse after stopping treatment. Scalp clonality and the number of expanded CD8+ clones among the top 100 scalp clones were significantly decreased by tofacitinib. Shared TCR sequences between patients were less evident than in mice, which may be partly attributable to HLA diversity in the patient population. Unlike mouse skin, which is dominated by gammadelta T cells, normal human skin has resident alphabeta T cells that are also sequenced, and this complicates analysis of the scalp TCR repertoire. Compared with normal scalp, lesional scalp, particularly in alopecia totalis/universalis, had higher clonality and more expanded CD8+ clones, which suggests antigenic drive. The treated cohort was small, with a single nonresponder, so links between baseline CD8+ expansion and response need larger studies.

This TCR derives from a human donor with alopecia areata. The sample consisted of CD8+ T cells sorted from blood, taken at roughly week 36, from a patient treated with tofacitinib. The sequence links TRBV27 to TRBJ2-7; 6 matching bases give a weak D call of TRBD2. The CDR3 corresponds to CASGRPTYEQYF. The nucleotide sequence reads as follows: TGTGCCAGCGGGAGGCCGACCTACGAGCAGTACTTC.